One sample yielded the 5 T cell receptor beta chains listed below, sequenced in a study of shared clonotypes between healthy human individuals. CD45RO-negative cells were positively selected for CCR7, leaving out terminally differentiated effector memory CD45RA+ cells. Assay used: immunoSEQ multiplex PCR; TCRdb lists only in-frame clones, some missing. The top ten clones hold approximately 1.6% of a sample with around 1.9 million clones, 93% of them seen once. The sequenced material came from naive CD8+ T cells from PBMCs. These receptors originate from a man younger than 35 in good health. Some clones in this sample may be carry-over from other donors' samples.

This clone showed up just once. CDR3 in DNA: TGTGCTAGTGGTTTGGCCACTCACAATGAGCAGTTCTTC. Its protein product is CASGLATHNEQFF. The V call is TRBV12-5, the J call TRBJ2-1; D call uncertain. Germline loops: CDR1 LGHNT, CDR2 FRNRAP. The CDR3 covers 13 residues. V was cut by 1 base and J by 5 bases, with 6 bases left in between.

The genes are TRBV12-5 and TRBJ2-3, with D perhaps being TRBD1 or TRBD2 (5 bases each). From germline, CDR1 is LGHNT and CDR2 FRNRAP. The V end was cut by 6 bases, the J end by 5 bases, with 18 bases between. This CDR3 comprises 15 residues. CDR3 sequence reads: CASGPGRGAVDTQYF. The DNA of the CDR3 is TGTGCTAGTGGGCCCGGACGAGGGGCTGTAGATACGCAGTATTTT.

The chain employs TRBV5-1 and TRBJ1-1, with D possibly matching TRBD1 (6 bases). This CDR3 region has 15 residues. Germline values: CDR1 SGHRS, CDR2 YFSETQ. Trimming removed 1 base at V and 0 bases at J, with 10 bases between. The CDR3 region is CASSLFGGMNTEAFF. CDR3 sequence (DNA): TGCGCCAGCAGCTTGTTTGGGGGCATGAACACTGAAGCTTTCTTT.

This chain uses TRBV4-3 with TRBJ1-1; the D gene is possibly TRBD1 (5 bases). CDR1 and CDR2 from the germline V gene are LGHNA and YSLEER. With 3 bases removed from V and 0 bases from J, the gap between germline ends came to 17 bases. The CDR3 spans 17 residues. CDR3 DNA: TGCGCCAGCAGCCATATAAGTCCGGGACGGGTGAACACTGAAGCTTTCTTT. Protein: CASSHISPGRVNTEAFF.

The CDR3 sequence: CASSSSAEGARYNEQFF. The CDR3 DNA is TGTGCCAGCAGTTCATCTGCTGAGGGGGCACGTTACAATGAGCAGTTCTTC. J is TRBJ2-1 and V is TRBV28; 7 bases line up with TRBD1. Germline lookup yields CDR1 MDHEN and CDR2 SYDVKM. The CDR3 extends over 17 amino acids. V was clipped by 4 bases and J by 4 bases; unmatched bases: 13.